This T cell receptor (beta chain) was captured by sequencing in a study of blood T cell repertoires in COVID-19 (dated by TCRdb to between 2020 and 2021). Regarding the research as a whole: Samples from collaborators originated in the United States, Italy and Spain and spanned both the acute and convalescent phases of COVID-19. Subjects who had been exposed to COVID-19, were actively infected with it, or had recovered from it provided the deeply sampled blood TCRbeta repertoires that made up the dataset. The material from the prospective study consisted of cDNA or gDNA derived from T cells, B-cell-depleted T cells, or PBMCs. The samples were drawn from the first 160 participants of the ongoing ImmuneRACE study and from roughly 1,300 subjects provided by 6 global collaborators. The sample metadata nearly always contained a de-identified subject ID, COVID-19 status, age in years and sex. Where HLA class I and class II types were available, the types were taken from metadata supplied by the sample provider, not from assay-based typing. The repertoires were released in a freely available public database meant as a resource for research on the immune response to SARS-CoV-2. General conclusions and limits of the study: The amount of clinical and demographic metadata varied by source and participant and was provided uncurated.

The collaborating institutions used their own protocols to collect whole blood in K2EDTA tubes. For TCRbeta analysis, collaborators shipped samples as frozen whole blood, isolated PBMCs, or DNA extracted from either of those sample types. Remarks on this clone: The target of this receptor is not known. Base qualities are missing; no much larger clone stands one base away.

V is pared back by 0 bases and J by 2 bases, with 14 bases lying between the germline termini. CDR1 and CDR2 are drawn from the germline V gene: SGHDN, FVKESK. The CDR3 measures 16 amino acids from cysteine to phenylalanine. The DNA shown is the 48-base CDR3, in frame from base 1. TCRbeta CDR3 regions were amplified from genomic DNA by means of the immunoSEQ Assay, a bias-controlled multiplex PCR. In the paper's pipeline: Within the assay, amplification of reference gene primers was used to estimate how many nucleated cells each sample contained. To quantify the absolute abundance of each unique TCRbeta CDR3 rearrangement, sequence reads were collapsed and filtered. For each sample, productive Simpson clonality was calculated as the square root of Simpson's diversity index over productive rearrangements. TCRdb provides this immuneACCESS table in a form limited to in-frame rearrangements. Some clones are lacking; in checked studies, under half of them reflect an unresolved V gene, and why the rest are absent is not known. V and J calls and clone size are those listed in that table; D and trimming were worked out from the DNA. The sample records around 170,000 clones, less than 90% of which are singletons. The leading ten clones occupy 14% of the sample.

This chain joins TRBV14 to TRBJ2-7; TRBD2 is possibly the D segment (5 matching bases). The sequenced sample consisted of peripheral blood. The receptor comes from a man younger than 35 with active or convalescent COVID-19. The CDR3 protein is CASSQDRTAGPYEQYF. Here is the DNA: TGTGCCAGCAGCCAAGACAGGACTGCTGGTCCCTACGAGCAGTACTTC.